These 30 T cell receptor beta chains came from one sample sequenced in a study of T cells in Graves' hyperthyroidism and ophthalmopathy. The investigators amplified TCR beta CDR3 regions from RNA transcripts. The TCR CDR3 first-round RT-PCR relied on the HTBI primer set. TCRdb re-analysed the multiplex PCR reads in MiXCR, keeping a single row per CDR3 protein. The table records 600,000 to 700,000 distinct CDR3 sequences, roughly 15% of them present only once. Material: blood. The source is a woman between 35 and 50 years old with Graves' ophthalmopathy.

The rearrangement links TRBV20-1 to TRBJ1-5; D is unclear. Germline V CDR1 and CDR2: DFQATT, SNEGSKA (reference sequence). The CDR3 sequence is 14 residues long. With 7 bases removed from V and 1 base from J, the gap between germline ends came to 14 bases. The CDR3 nucleotides read TGCAGTGGCGGCGGGGTCGGGAGCAATCAGCCCCAGCATTTT. Residues: CSGGGVGSNQPQHF.

This clonotype was counted many times. The chain is built from TRBV14 and TRBJ1-1, with D unclear. This CDR3 has 16 amino acids. Trimming shortened V by 2 bases and J by 6 bases, and 19 bases separated the two germline ends. Germline CDR1 reads SGHDN; CDR2 reads FVKESK. The CDR3 nucleotides read TGTGCCAGCAGCCAAAATGATCTTCCCCTTGGGCCTGAAGCTTTCTTT. Amino acid sequence: CASSQNDLPLGPEAFF.

This clonotype was picked up many times. The chain uses TRBV28 and TRBJ2-7; D remains ambiguous. The CDR3 consists of 14 residues. The germline V gene has CDR1 MDHEN and CDR2 SYDVKM. Trimming took off 3 bases at V and 2 bases at J, with 11 bases between the two ends. CDR3 residues: CASSLTPAAYEQYF. The CDR3, as DNA: TGTGCCAGCAGTTTGACCCCCGCTGCCTACGAGCAGTACTTC. Together with reference TRBV28 and TRBJ2-7, the CDR3 gives the full variable domain: DVKVTQSSRYLVKRTGEKVFLECVQDMDHENMFWYRQDPGLGLRLIYFSYDVKMKEKGDIPEGYSVSREKKERFSLILESASTNQTSMYLCASSLTPAAYEQYFGPGTRLTVT.

This clonotype was picked up many times. The genes are TRBV20-1 and TRBJ2-7; a possible D gene is TRBD2 (6 bases). Between the trimmed V and J ends, which lost 1 base and 0 bases, there was a span of 16 bases. The length of the CDR3 is 16 residues. Per the germline V gene, CDR1 is DFQATT and CDR2 is SNEGSKA (reference sequence). CDR3 sequence: CSARGLAGIASYEQYF. The CDR3, as DNA: TGCAGTGCTAGAGGTCTGGCGGGAATTGCCTCCTACGAGCAGTACTTC.

Ten or more counts support this clonotype. The chain is built from TRBV20-1 and TRBJ2-5; possible D gene TRBD1, 6 bases. V was pared by 6 bases and J by 3 bases, with 17 bases between. Germline CDR1 and CDR2: DFQATT and SNEGSKA (reference sequence). This CDR3 spans 14 amino acids. CDR3 coding DNA: TGCAGTGCCACAACAGGGTCCGGGAAAGAGACCCAGTACTTC. Protein sequence: CSATTGSGKETQYF.

This clonotype was counted many times. The CDR3 sequence is CASSLWEGIEQYF. The CDR3 nucleotides are TGTGCCAGCAGCTTATGGGAAGGTATCGAGCAGTACTTC. This chain uses TRBV7-2 with TRBJ2-7; D not resolved. Trimming left V 2 bases short and J 6 bases short, with 11 bases between. Germline CDR1 reads SGHTA; CDR2 reads FQGNSA. The CDR3 is made up of 13 amino acids.

CDR3 bases: TGTGCCAGCAGCCAGGGGCTCCCGATCGGGGGCTACACCTTC. The encoded protein is CASSQGLPIGGYTF. V gene TRBV3-1 combines with J gene TRBJ1-2; D may be TRBD1 (5 bases). Germline V lookup: CDR1 LGHDT, CDR2 YNNKEL (reference sequence). The CDR3 has 14 residues. Trimming removed 3 bases at V and 8 bases at J, with 16 bases between.

Ten or more counts support this clonotype. This rearrangement joins TRBV12-3 or TRBV12-4 to TRBJ1-3; the match to TRBD1 covers 7 bases. V shed 6 bases and J 0 bases; nucleotides not matched to a gene: 5. The CDR3 totals 15 residues. The CDR3 reads CASSRDSNSGNTIYF. As DNA, the CDR3 is TGTGCCAGCAGCCGGGACAGCAACTCTGGAAACACCATATATTTT.

This clonotype was seen repeatedly, ten times or more. This rearrangement joins TRBV19 to TRBJ1-5; the match to TRBD1 covers 9 bases. The CDR3 consists of 13 residues. V shed 4 bases and J 7 bases; nucleotides not matched to a gene: 2. CDR1 is LNHDA and CDR2 is SQIVND in the germline V gene (reference sequence). DNA of the CDR3: TGTGCCAGTAGTAGGACAGGGGTCCAGCCCCAGCATTTT. It codes for CASSRTGVQPQHF.

This clonotype has ten or more counts. The rearrangement uses TRBV19 and TRBJ2-2, with TRBD2 matching over 14 bases. There are 15 residues in the CDR3. V dropped 8 bases and J dropped 7; count of bases not matched to a gene: 6. CDR1 is LNHDA and CDR2 is SQIVND in the germline V gene (reference sequence). DNA for the CDR3: TGTGCCAGTCGGGGACTAGCGGGAGCGGGCGGGGAGCTGTTTTTT. Its translation: CASRGLAGAGGELFF. The variable domain in full, completed from reference TRBV19 and TRBJ2-2, reads DGGITQSPKYLFRKEGQNVTLSCEQNLNHDAMYWYRQDPGQGLRLIYYSQIVNDFQKGDIAEGYSVSREKKESFPLTVTSAQKNPTAFYLCASRGLAGAGGELFFGEGSRLTVL.

On this clonotype itself: The junction departs from the called germline gene at one end, perhaps through a read error. The chain uses TRBV7-9 and TRBJ1-2; 9 nucleotides match TRBD1. The germline gives CDR1 SEHNR, CDR2 FQNEAQ (reference sequence). The CDR3 runs 13 residues. The CDR3 sequence is CASSPQGAGGYIF. The CDR3 coding sequence is TGTGCCAGCAGTCCACAGGGGGCCGGTGGCTACATCTTC.

Concerning this clonotype itself: A much larger clone differs from this one at a single base, so this may be a read error. The chain couples TRBV30 to TRBJ1-1, with D perhaps TRBD1 (6 bases). The germline V and J ends were trimmed by 4 bases and 11 bases, with 23 bases remaining between them. Germline assignment: CDR1 GTSNPN and CDR2 SVGIG (reference sequence). The CDR3 has 14 residues. The CDR3 DNA follows: TGTGCCTGGAAAGGAGGCAGGGGTATGGAGGAGGCTTTCTTT. This codes for CAWKGGRGMEEAFF.

The J gene is TRBJ2-2, the V gene TRBV12-3 or TRBV12-4; D might be TRBD2 (6 bases). V was cut by 8 bases and J by 6 bases, with 19 bases left in between. The CDR3 covers 15 residues. The CDR3 loop reads CASDGMAGFAGELFF. The CDR3, as DNA: TGTGCCAGCGATGGGATGGCGGGGTTTGCCGGGGAGCTGTTTTTT.

This clonotype was observed at least ten times. The chain uses TRBV30 and TRBJ2-5; 13 nucleotides align to TRBD2. CDR3 length: 15 amino acids. The germline V gene has CDR1 GTSNPN and CDR2 SVGIG (reference sequence). J gave up 5 bases and V 5 bases, and 8 bases lay outside the gene matches. CDR3 in amino acids: CAWGSGTSGKETQYF. The DNA of the CDR3 is TGTGCCTGGGGCTCCGGGACTAGCGGGAAGGAGACCCAGTACTTC.

This clonotype has at least ten counts. The V call is TRBV20-1, the J call TRBJ2-7; no clear D. CDR3 length equals 12 residues. Germline V gene lookup returns CDR1 DFQATT and CDR2 SNEGSKA (reference sequence). V was trimmed by 0 bases and J by 3 bases, leaving 6 bases between them. In nucleotides, the CDR3 is TGCAGTGCTAGAGATGCTAGCTACGAGCAGTACTTC. Translated, it gives CSARDASYEQYF.

This clonotype was recorded many times. The rearrangement links TRBV28 to TRBJ2-7; a weak D match, TRBD2 (5 bases). The CDR3 length is 13 residues. The V gene's germline CDR1 is MDHEN and CDR2 SYDVKM. With 5 bases removed from V and 4 bases from J, the gap between germline ends came to 12 bases. The CDR3 region has the DNA TGTGCCAGCAGTCTACATCGGGGTTACGAGCAGTACTTC. Its translation: CASSLHRGYEQYF.

Many counts were recorded for this clonotype. The chain joins TRBV11-3 to TRBJ2-7; maybe TRBD1 (6 bases). The CDR3 totals 14 residues. Germline lookup yields CDR1 SGHNT and CDR2 YENEEA. V was clipped by 6 bases and J by 0 bases, with 12 bases between them. DNA of the CDR3: TGTGCCAGCAGTAACCGGGACAACTCCTACGAGCAGTACTTC. Residues: CASSNRDNSYEQYF. Complete variable domain (other parts from reference TRBV11-3 and TRBJ2-7): EAGVVQSPRYKIIEKKQPVAFWCNPISGHNTLYWYLQNLGQGPELLIRYENEEAVDDSQLPKDRFSAERLKGVDSTLKIQPAELGDSAVYLCASSNRDNSYEQYFGPGTRLTVT.

At least ten counts were recorded for this clonotype. The gene calls are TRBV6-2 or TRBV6-3 and TRBJ1-1; no definite D call. From germline, CDR1 is MNHEY and CDR2 SVGEGT. V lost 6 bases and J 5 bases, leaving 16 bases between the germline ends. The CDR3 extends over 14 amino acids. The CDR3 spells CASSYSRYLTEAFF. In DNA form, the CDR3 reads TGTGCCAGCAGCTACAGTCGGTATCTGACTGAAGCTTTCTTT.

This clonotype was seen only a few times. The rearrangement links TRBV3-1 to TRBJ1-2; D perhaps matches TRBD1 (6 bases). Germline CDR1 LGHDT, CDR2 YNNKEL (reference sequence). The CDR3 has 15 residues. The V and J ends lost 4 bases and 8 bases respectively, with 20 bases between them. CDR3 protein: CASSRGDIPQGGYTF. In nucleotides, the CDR3 is TGTGCCAGCAGCCGAGGGGACATTCCCCAAGGAGGCTACACCTTC.

This clonotype was found many times. The V and J genes are TRBV19 and TRBJ1-2, with 7 positions matching TRBD1. From germline, CDR1 is LNHDA and CDR2 SQIVND (reference sequence). The CDR3 has 15 amino acids. The V gene end was trimmed by 5 bases and the J gene end by 4 bases; junction bases not matched to a gene: 10. The CDR3 here is CASSPPLDRAYGYTF. CDR3 nucleotides: TGTGCCAGTAGTCCACCCCTTGACAGGGCCTATGGCTACACCTTC. Full variable domain (remainder filled in from reference TRBV19 and TRBJ1-2): DGGITQSPKYLFRKEGQNVTLSCEQNLNHDAMYWYRQDPGQGLRLIYYSQIVNDFQKGDIAEGYSVSREKKESFPLTVTSAQKNPTAFYLCASSPPLDRAYGYTFGSGTRLTVV.

There are a few counts of this clonotype. The CDR3 reads CSVLRGGHTEAFF. In DNA, the CDR3 is TGCAGCGTTCTTAGGGGGGGGCACACTGAAGCTTTCTTT. The chain is built from TRBV29-1 and TRBJ1-1; TRBD1 might be the D (6 bases). Germline CDR1 is SQVTM and CDR2 is ANQGSEA. CDR3 length equals 13 residues. The V gene lost 5 bases and the J gene lost 3 bases, with 13 bases spanning the gap.

At least ten counts were recorded for this clonotype. The rearrangement uses TRBV11-1 and TRBJ2-7; TRBD1 aligns across 7 bases. The CDR3 consists of 17 residues. Germline lookup yields CDR1 SGHAT and CDR2 FQDESV (reference sequence). J lost 3 bases, V lost 4 bases, and 15 bases had no gene match. CDR3 in DNA: TGTGCCAGCAGCTCCCCTTCCCGGGACAGAGACCTCTACGAGCAGTACTTC. Encoded protein: CASSSPSRDRDLYEQYF.

The chain is built from TRBV7-9 and TRBJ1-2, with a possible D match to TRBD1 (5 bases). From germline, CDR1 is SEHNR and CDR2 FQNEAQ (reference sequence). Trimming stripped 5 bases from V and 8 bases from J, with 21 bases between. The CDR3 runs 15 residues. The CDR3 sequence is CASSPGGQLLRGYTF. DNA of the CDR3: TGTGCCAGCAGCCCAGGAGGACAACTCCTGAGGGGCTACACCTTC.

This clonotype was counted many times. The chain has TRBV6-1 and TRBJ1-2; 8 bases align to TRBD1. Per germline, CDR1 MNHNS and CDR2 SASEGT. CDR3 length: 13 residues. The V and J ends lost 5 bases and 7 bases, in that order; junction bases with no gene match: 6. For the CDR3, the DNA is TGTGCCAGCAGTCGTGACAGGGGCGGTGGCTACACCTTC. Residues: CASSRDRGGGYTF.

The table lists this clonotype with many counts. The CDR3 nucleotides are TGCAGTGCTAGAGATATACAGTCGACTGAAGCTTTCTTT. Translated: CSARDIQSTEAFF. The rearrangement uses TRBV20-1 and TRBJ1-1, with D unclear. Between the trimmed V and J ends, which lost 0 bases and 5 bases, there was a span of 10 bases. Germline V CDR1 and CDR2: DFQATT, SNEGSKA (reference sequence). This CDR3 region has 13 residues.

There are many counts of this clonotype. The chain combines TRBV29-1 with TRBJ2-2, with D maybe TRBD1 (6 bases). Deletions cut 7 bases from V and 3 bases from J, with 12 bases between. The germline V gene has CDR1 SQVTM and CDR2 ANQGSEA. CDR3 size: 13 residues. CDR3 in amino acids: CSARTAYTGELFF. CDR3 nucleotide sequence: TGCAGCGCTCGGACAGCATACACCGGGGAGCTGTTTTTT.

This clonotype was counted ten times or more. The V call is TRBV20-1, the J call TRBJ2-2; no definite D call. The V end was cut by 2 bases, the J end by 0 bases, with 19 bases between. CDR3 length equals 18 residues. The germline gives CDR1 DFQATT, CDR2 SNEGSKA (reference sequence). The CDR3 protein is CSARPQTAVSANTGELFF. In DNA, the CDR3 is TGCAGTGCTAGACCTCAGACCGCCGTCTCTGCGAACACCGGGGAGCTGTTTTTT.

This clonotype has a count of ten or more. The chain combines TRBV28 with TRBJ2-7; D is undetermined. Germline V CDR1 and CDR2: MDHEN, SYDVKM. Between the trimmed V and J ends, which lost 5 bases and 3 bases, there was a span of 17 bases. The CDR3 is 15 residues long. The CDR3 DNA reads TGTGCCAGCAGTCTCCCGACCCCCATAATCTACGAGCAGTACTTC. The encoded protein is CASSLPTPIIYEQYF.

This clonotype was counted many times. This rearrangement joins TRBV12-3 or TRBV12-4 to TRBJ1-5; 11 bases map to TRBD1. The CDR3 loop spans 16 amino acids. J was trimmed by 2 bases and V by 6 bases; bases with no gene match: 6. In nucleotides, the CDR3 is TGTGCCAGCAGCCGGACAGGGGGCAGCGGCAATCAGCCCCAGCATTTT. Its protein product is CASSRTGGSGNQPQHF.

This clonotype was seen ten or more times. The chain carries TRBV27 and TRBJ1-1, with D hard to call. Germline values: CDR1 MNHEY, CDR2 SMNVEV (reference sequence). Trimming stripped 0 bases from V and 2 bases from J, with 7 bases between. This CDR3 spans 14 amino acids. CDR3 amino acids: CASSLSPINTEAFF. The CDR3 DNA sequence: TGTGCCAGCAGTTTATCGCCTATTAACACTGAAGCTTTCTTT.